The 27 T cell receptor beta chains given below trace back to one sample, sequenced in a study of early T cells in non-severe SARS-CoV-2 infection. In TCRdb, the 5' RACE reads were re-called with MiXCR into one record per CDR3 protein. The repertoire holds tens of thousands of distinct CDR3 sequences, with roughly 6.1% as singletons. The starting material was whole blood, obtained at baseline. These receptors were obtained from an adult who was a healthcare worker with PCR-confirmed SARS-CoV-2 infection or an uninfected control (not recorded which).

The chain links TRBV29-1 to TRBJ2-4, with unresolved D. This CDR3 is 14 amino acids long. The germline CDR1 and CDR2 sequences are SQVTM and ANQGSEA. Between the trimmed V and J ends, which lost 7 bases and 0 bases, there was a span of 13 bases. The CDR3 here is CSAREALAKNIQYF. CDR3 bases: TGCAGCGCCCGAGAGGCCCTAGCCAAAAACATTCAGTACTTC.

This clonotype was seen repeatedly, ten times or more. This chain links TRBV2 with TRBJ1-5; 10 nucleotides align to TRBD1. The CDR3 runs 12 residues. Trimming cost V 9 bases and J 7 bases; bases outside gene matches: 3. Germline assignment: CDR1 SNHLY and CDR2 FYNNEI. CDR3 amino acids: CASDRGQQPQHF. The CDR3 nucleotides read TGTGCCAGTGACAGGGGGCAACAGCCCCAGCATTTT.

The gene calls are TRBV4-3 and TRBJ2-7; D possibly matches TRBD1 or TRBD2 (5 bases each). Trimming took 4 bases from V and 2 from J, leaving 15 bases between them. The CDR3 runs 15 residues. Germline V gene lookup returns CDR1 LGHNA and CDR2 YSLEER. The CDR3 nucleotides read TGCGCCAGCAGCCCCACAAGACAGCGGACCTACGAGCAGTACTTC. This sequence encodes CASSPTRQRTYEQYF.

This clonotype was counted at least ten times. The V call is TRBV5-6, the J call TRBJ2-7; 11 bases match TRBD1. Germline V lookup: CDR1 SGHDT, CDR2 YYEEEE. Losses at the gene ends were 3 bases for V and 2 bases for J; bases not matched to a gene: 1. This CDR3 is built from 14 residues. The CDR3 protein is CASSWGQGAYEQYF. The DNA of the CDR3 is TGTGCCAGCAGCTGGGGACAGGGGGCCTACGAGCAGTACTTC.

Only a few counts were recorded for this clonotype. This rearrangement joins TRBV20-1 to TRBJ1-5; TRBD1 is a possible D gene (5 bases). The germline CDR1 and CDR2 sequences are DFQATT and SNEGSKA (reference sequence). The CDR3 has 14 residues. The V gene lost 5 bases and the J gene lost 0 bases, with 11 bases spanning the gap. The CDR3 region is CSAGTEYSNQPQHF. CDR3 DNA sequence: TGCAGTGCTGGGACTGAGTATAGCAATCAGCCCCAGCATTTT.

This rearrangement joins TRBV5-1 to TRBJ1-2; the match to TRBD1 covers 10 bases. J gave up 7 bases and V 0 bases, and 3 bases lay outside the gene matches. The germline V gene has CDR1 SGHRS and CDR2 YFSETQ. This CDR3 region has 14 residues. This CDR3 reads CASSLGDRGPGYTF. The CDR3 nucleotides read TGCGCCAGCAGCTTGGGAGACAGGGGGCCTGGCTACACCTTC.

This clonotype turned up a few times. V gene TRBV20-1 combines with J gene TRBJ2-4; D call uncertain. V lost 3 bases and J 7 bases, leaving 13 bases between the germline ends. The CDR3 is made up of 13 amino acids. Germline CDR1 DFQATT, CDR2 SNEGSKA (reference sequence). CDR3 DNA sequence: TGCAGTGCTAGTCCAGGTCAGCTCAACATTCAGTACTTC. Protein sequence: CSASPGQLNIQYF.

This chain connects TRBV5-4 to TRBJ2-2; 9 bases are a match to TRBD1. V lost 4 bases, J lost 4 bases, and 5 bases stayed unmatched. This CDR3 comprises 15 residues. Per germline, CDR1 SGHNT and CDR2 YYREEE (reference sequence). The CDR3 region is CASSGDRAVTGELFF. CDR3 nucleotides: TGTGCCAGCAGCGGGGACAGGGCGGTCACCGGGGAGCTGTTTTTT.

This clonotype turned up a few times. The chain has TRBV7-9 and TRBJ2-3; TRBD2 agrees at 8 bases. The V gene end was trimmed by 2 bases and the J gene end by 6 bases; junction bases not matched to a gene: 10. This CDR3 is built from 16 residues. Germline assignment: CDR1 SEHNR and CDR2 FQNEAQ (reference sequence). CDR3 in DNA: TGTGCCAGCAGCTTAAAAGGTCGGGAGGGAGGTGATACGCAGTATTTT. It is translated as CASSLKGREGGDTQYF.

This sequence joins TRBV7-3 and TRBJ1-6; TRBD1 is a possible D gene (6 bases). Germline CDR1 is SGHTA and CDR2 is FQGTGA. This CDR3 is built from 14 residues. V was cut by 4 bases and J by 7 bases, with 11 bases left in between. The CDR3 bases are TGTGCCAGCAGCTCGCAGGGGCAGAATTCACCCCTCCACTTT. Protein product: CASSSQGQNSPLHF.

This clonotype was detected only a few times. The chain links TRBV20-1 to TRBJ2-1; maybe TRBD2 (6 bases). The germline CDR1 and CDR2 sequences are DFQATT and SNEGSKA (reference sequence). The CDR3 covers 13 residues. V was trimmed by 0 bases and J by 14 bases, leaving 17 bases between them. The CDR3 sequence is CSARDRRAGRKFF. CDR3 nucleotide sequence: TGCAGTGCTAGAGATCGGAGGGCTGGAAGGAAGTTCTTC.

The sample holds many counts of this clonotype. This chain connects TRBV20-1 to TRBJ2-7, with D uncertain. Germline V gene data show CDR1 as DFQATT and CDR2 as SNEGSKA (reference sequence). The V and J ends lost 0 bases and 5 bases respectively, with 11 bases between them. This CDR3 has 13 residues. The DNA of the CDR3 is TGCAGTGCTAGAGACGGAGTAGCTGACGAGCAGTACTTC. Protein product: CSARDGVADEQYF.

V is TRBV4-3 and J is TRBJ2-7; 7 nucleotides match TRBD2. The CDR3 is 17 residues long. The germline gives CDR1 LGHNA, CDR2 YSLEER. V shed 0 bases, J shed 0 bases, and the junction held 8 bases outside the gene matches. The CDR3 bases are TGCGCCAGCAGCCAAGAGGAGGCGGGAGCCTCCTCCTACGAGCAGTACTTC. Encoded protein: CASSQEEAGASSYEQYF.

CDR3 sequence: CAISDLFGHTNYGYTF. Written as DNA, the CDR3 is TGTGCCATCAGTGACTTATTTGGACACACTAACTATGGCTACACCTTC. The chain links TRBV10-3 to TRBJ1-2, with a tentative D call TRBD1 (5 bases). Trimming left V 3 bases short and J 0 bases short, with 14 bases between. CDR1 is ENHRY, CDR2 SYGVKD, per germline. This CDR3 has 16 amino acids.

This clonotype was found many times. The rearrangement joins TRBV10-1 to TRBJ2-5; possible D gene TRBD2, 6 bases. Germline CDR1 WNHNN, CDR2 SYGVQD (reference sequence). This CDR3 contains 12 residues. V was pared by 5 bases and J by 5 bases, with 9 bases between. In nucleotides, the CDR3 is TGCGCCAGCAGTCCCGGAGGGGAGACCCAGTACTTC. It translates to CASSPGGETQYF.

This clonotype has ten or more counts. CDR3 residues: CASSSSSQQAGSYNEQFF. The CDR3 DNA reads TGTGCCAGCAGCTCCTCGTCCCAACAGGCCGGCTCCTACAATGAGCAGTTCTTC. V is TRBV7-6 and J is TRBJ2-1; tentative D call: TRBD1 (5 bases). Germline CDR1 reads SGHVS; CDR2 reads FNYEAQ. Trimming left V 4 bases short and J 0 bases short, with 19 bases between. The CDR3 is made up of 18 amino acids.

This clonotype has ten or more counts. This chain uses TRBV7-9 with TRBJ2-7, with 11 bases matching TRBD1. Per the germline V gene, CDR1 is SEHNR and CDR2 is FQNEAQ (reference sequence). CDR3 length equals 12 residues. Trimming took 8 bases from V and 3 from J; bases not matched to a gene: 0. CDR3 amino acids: CASGTGGYEQYF. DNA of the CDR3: TGTGCCAGCGGGACAGGGGGCTACGAGCAGTACTTC.

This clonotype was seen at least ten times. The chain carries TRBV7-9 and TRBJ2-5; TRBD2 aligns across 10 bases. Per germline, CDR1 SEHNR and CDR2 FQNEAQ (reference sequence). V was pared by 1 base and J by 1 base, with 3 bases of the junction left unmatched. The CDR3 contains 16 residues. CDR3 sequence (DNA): TGTGCCAGCAGCTTAGGCCGGACTAGCGGCCAAGAGACCCAGTACTTC. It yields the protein CASSLGRTSGQETQYF.

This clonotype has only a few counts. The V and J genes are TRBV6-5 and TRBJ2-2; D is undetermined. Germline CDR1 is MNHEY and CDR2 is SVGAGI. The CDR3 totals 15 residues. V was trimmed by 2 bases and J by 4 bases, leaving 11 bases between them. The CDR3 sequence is CASSYGRPPTGELFF. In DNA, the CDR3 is TGTGCCAGCAGTTACGGCAGACCCCCCACCGGGGAGCTGTTTTTT.

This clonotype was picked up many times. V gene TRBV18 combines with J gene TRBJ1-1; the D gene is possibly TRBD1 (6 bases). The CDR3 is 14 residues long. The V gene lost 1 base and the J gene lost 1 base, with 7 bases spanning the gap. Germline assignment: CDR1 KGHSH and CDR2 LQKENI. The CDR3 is CASSPQQGNTEAFF. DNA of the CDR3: TGTGCCAGCTCACCACAACAGGGGAACACTGAAGCTTTCTTT.

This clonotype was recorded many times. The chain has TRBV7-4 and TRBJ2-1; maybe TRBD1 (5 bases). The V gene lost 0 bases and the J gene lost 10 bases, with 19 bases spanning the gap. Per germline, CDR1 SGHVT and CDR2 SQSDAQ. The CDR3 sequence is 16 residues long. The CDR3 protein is CASSLAGNDIQGEQFF. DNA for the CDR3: TGTGCCAGCAGCTTAGCAGGGAACGATATTCAGGGCGAGCAGTTCTTC.

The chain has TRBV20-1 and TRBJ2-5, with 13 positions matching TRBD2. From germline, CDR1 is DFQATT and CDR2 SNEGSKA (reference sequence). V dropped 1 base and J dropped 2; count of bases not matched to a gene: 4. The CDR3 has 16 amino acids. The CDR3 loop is CSARGTSGSPQETQYF. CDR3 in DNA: TGCAGTGCTAGAGGGACTAGCGGGAGCCCACAAGAGACCCAGTACTTC.

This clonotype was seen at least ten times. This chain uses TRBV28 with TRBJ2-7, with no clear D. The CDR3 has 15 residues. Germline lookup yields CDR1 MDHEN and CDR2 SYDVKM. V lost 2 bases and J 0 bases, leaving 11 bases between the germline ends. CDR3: CASSLMGGVSYEQYF. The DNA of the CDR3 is TGTGCCAGCAGTTTAATGGGCGGAGTCTCCTACGAGCAGTACTTC.

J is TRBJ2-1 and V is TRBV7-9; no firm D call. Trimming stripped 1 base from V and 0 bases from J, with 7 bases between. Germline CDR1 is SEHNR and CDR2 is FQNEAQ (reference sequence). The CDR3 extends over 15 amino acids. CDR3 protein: CASSLVVPSYNEQFF. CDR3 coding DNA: TGTGCCAGCAGCTTAGTAGTCCCCTCCTACAATGAGCAGTTCTTC.

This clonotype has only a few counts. This CDR3 is CSGTGRGEQYF. The DNA of the CDR3 is TGCAGCGGCACAGGGAGGGGCGAGCAGTACTTC. The genes are TRBV29-1 and TRBJ2-7; D might be TRBD2 (7 bases). Germline V CDR1 and CDR2: SQVTM, ANQGSEA. The CDR3 is 11 residues long. Trimming took 7 bases from V and 6 from J, leaving 13 bases between them.

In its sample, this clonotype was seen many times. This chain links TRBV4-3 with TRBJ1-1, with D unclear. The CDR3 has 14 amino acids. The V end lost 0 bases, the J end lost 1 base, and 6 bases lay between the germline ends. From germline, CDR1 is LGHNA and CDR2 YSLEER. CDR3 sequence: CASSQEPGNTEAFF. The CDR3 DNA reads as TGCGCCAGCAGCCAAGAACCGGGGAACACTGAAGCTTTCTTT.

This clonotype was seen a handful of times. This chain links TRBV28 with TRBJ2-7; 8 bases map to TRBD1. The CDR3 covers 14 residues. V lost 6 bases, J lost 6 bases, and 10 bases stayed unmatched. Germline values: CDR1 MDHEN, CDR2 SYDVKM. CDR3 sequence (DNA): TGTGCCAGCAGGTCAGGACAGGGAGCGCGCGAGCAGTACTTC. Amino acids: CASRSGQGAREQYF.